This is a list of T cell receptor beta chains from one sample in a study of regulatory dendritic cells for organ transplantation. Their cognate antigens are unknown. Profiled with immunoSEQ multiplex PCR; TCRdb holds only in-frame clones, not every one. The data hold some 9,600 clones, with less than 70% observed a single time. The sequenced sample was naive CD4+ T cells from blood cultured with dendritic cells. The receptors come from a human donor in good health. CDR3s include the opening cysteine and the closing phenylalanine or tryptophan. A D gene is named only where the DNA matches it firmly. Clone size appears in some rows only: once, few, many, or a class for an expanded clone.

NA	TRBJ2-5	TRBD2	TRBV7-8	TGTGCCAGCAGCCCCGCCGGGACTAGCGGACTCCCTTTCCAAGAGACCCAGTACTTC	CASSPAGTSGLPFQETQYF
NA	TRBJ2-1	TRBD1	TRBV18	TGTGCCAGCTCACCACCGGGACAGACTTACAATGAGCAGTTCTTC	CASSPPGQTYNEQFF
few	TRBJ2-2	TRBD2	TRBV7-7	TGTGCTAGCAGCCTCGGACTAGCGGGGGGGACCGGGGAGCTGTTTTTT	CASSLGLAGGTGELFF
NA	TRBJ1-3	TRBD1	TRBV19	TGTGCCAGTAGCCGAAGGGGGCTTGATAACACCATATATTTT	CASSRRGLDNTIYF
NA	TRBJ2-7	NA	TRBV7-2	TGTGCCAGCAGCTTCCACTACGAGCAGTACTTC	CASSFHYEQYF
NA	TRBJ1-6	TRBD1	TRBV11-2	TGTGCCAGCAGCATTAGGGGGCTTGGGACAGGGGATTCACCCCTCCACTTT	CASSIRGLGTGDSPLHF
few	TRBJ1-1	NA	TRBV7-9	TGTGCCAGCAGCTTAGCGGGGGGGGGAATGAACACTGAAGCTTTCTTT	CASSLAGGGMNTEAFF
few	TRBJ1-1	NA	TRBV14	TGTGCCAGCAGCCCCAGCGTGAACACTGAAGCTTTCTTT	CASSPSVNTEAFF
NA	TRBJ2-1	NA	TRBV19	TGTGCCAGTAGTAGGCCGCTCGGGACATACAATGAGCAGTTCTTC	CASSRPLGTYNEQFF
few	TRBJ1-3	TRBD1	TRBV6-1	TGTGCCAGCAGTGATAGTGGACAGGGATCTGGAAACACCATATATTTT	CASSDSGQGSGNTIYF
NA	TRBJ2-3	TRBD2	TRBV10-3	TGTGCCATCAGTGAGTCGGGTAGCGGGGGGGCCCAAGATACGCAGTATTTT	CAISESGSGGAQDTQYF
few	TRBJ2-1	TRBD2	TRBV5-1	TGCGCCAGCAGCTTGGGCGGGAGCCCCAATGAGCAGTTCTTC	CASSLGGSPNEQFF
NA	TRBJ1-4	NA	TRBV5-1	TGCGCCAGCAGCTTGGTTGGCGCTGGGGGGGCGGCTAATGAAAAACTGTTTTTT	CASSLVGAGGAANEKLFF
NA	TRBJ2-7	TRBD1	TRBV7-6	TGTGCCAGCAGCCCAGGGACAGGCCGTTTGGGCTACGAGCAGTACTTC	CASSPGTGRLGYEQYF
NA	TRBJ1-4	NA	TRBV7-9	TGTGCCAGCAGCTTAGGGGAGTTTGCAACTAATGAAAAACTGTTTTTT	CASSLGEFATNEKLFF
NA	TRBJ1-3	NA	TRBV15	TGTGCCACCAGCAGAGAAGCCGGGGTCGACACCATATATTTT	CATSREAGVDTIYF
few	TRBJ1-6	NA	TRBV5-5	TGTGCCAGCAGCTTGGGCGCACGAGATTATAATTCACCCCTCCACTTT	CASSLGARDYNSPLHF
few	TRBJ1-6	NA	TRBV18	TGTGCCAGCTCACAGCAGGTACAGAATTCACCCCTCCACTTT	CASSQQVQNSPLHF
medium-sized	TRBJ1-1	NA	TRBV10-1	TGCGCCAGCAGTGAGTCGGGGAGGGTGAACTACACTGAAGCTTTCTTT	CASSESGRVNYTEAFF
NA	TRBJ2-3	NA	TRBV9	TGTGCCAGCAGCGTAGAAATCCTCGGGGCAGATACGCAGTATTTT	CASSVEILGADTQYF
NA	TRBJ2-7	NA	TRBV5-1	TGCGCCAGCAGCTTGCAGGACACAATCTACGAGCAGTACTTC	CASSLQDTIYEQYF
NA	TRBJ2-3	TRBD2	TRBV6-5	TGTGCCAGCAGTTACAAGGGAGGGACAGATACGCAGTATTTT	CASSYKGGTDTQYF
NA	TRBJ1-3	NA	TRBV6-5	TGTGCCAGCAGTTATCCCCTAGGCTCTGGAAACACCATATATTTT	CASSYPLGSGNTIYF
once	TRBJ2-7	NA	TRBV7-3	TGTGCCAGCAGCAGCCAAGGGGGAACCGAGCAGTACTTC	CASSSQGGTEQYF
NA	TRBJ1-1	TRBD1	TRBV25-1	TGTGCCAGCAGTATGACAGGGGGTCGCGGCACTGAAGCTTTCTTT	CASSMTGGRGTEAFF
NA	TRBJ2-5	NA	TRBV5-1	TGCGCCAGCAGCTTTGGCCAGGGCACGCGAGGTGAGACCCAGTACTTC	CASSFGQGTRGETQYF
few	TRBJ2-3	TRBD1	TRBV6-1	TGTGCCAGCAGTGACGGGACAGGGGGTTTTACGCAGTATTTT	CASSDGTGGFTQYF
few	TRBJ1-1	TRBD1	TRBV15	TGTGCCACCAGCGCTCGGACAGGGGGCCGGAACACTGAAGCTTTCTTT	CATSARTGGRNTEAFF
once	TRBJ2-3	TRBD2	TRBV11-2	TGTGCCAGCAGCCCGAGACTAGCGGGGGAGCTCACAGATACGCAGTATTTT	CASSPRLAGELTDTQYF
NA	TRBJ1-3	NA	TRBV13	TGTGCCAGCAGCACGACAGTCTCTGGAAACACCATATATTTT	CASSTTVSGNTIYF
NA	TRBJ1-5	TRBD1	TRBV7-8	TGTGCCAGCAGCTCCCCAGGGGGGAATCAGCCCCAGCATTTT	CASSSPGGNQPQHF
few	TRBJ1-5	TRBD1	TRBV2	TGTGCCAGCAGCATGGACAGGGTGAGACAGCCCCAGCATTTT	CASSMDRVRQPQHF
NA	TRBJ1-1	TRBD1	TRBV6-5	TGTGCCAGCATCCAACAGGGGGGTTATACGGCTTTCTTT	CASIQQGGYTAFF
NA	TRBJ1-4	NA	TRBV7-6	TGTGCCAGCAGCTTAGACCCAGGGGCTAATGAAAAACTGTTTTTT	CASSLDPGANEKLFF
few	TRBJ1-3	TRBD1	TRBV7-8	TGTGCCAGCAGTTTCACAGGGGATGCTGGAAACACCATATATTTT	CASSFTGDAGNTIYF
NA	TRBJ1-4	TRBD1	TRBV7-9	TGTGCCAGCAGCCCACAGGGGGCGGGTGAAAAACTGTTTTTT	CASSPQGAGEKLFF
NA	TRBJ2-7	TRBD1	TRBV6-5	TGTGCCACTCACACAGGGGGCGTTCACGAGCAGTACTTC	CATHTGGVHEQYF
NA	TRBJ2-4	NA	TRBV4-2	TGTGCCAGCAGCCAAGAGGCGGGGTTAGCCAAAAACATTCAGTACTTC	CASSQEAGLAKNIQYF
NA	TRBJ2-7	NA	TRBV4-2	TGTGCCAGCAGCCCGACAGGAGGGAGGGCCTACGAGCAGTACTTC	CASSPTGGRAYEQYF
NA	TRBJ2-3	NA	TRBV5-4	TGTGCCAGCTCCGGGGGAACTAGCACAGATACGCAGTATTTT	CASSGGTSTDTQYF